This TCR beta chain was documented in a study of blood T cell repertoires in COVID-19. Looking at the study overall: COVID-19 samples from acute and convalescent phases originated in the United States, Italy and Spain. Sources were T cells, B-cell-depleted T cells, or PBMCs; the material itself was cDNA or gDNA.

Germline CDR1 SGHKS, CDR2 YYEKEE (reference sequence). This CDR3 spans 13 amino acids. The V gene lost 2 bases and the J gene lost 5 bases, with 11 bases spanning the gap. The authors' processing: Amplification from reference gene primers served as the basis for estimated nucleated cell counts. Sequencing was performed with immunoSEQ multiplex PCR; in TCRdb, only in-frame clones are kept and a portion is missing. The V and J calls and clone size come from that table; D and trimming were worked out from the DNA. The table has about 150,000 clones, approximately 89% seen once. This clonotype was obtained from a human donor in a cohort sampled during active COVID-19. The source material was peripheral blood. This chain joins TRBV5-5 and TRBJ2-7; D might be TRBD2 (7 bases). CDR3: CASSFGGLDEQYF. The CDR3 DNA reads TGTGCCAGCAGCTTCGGGGGGCTAGACGAGCAGTACTTC.